This record covers a single T cell receptor (beta chain). Its antigen is as yet unknown. The CDR3 spans 17 residues. Trimming removed 7 bases from V and 3 bases from J; junction bases left unmatched: 17. Germline V gene sequence: CDR1 SNHLY, CDR2 FYNNEI. This entry belongs to a study of shared clonotypes between healthy human individuals. About the research overall: Three plates each covered CD4 naive and memory; CD8 naive two, CD8 memory one.

The DNA input per sorted-subset replicate PCR was approximately 210 ng, corresponding to 28,000 or so T cell genomes. Authors' analysis steps: Filtering was not the same, since immunoSEQ gave junction-only sequences without quality scores. TCRdb's table, derived via immunoSEQ multiplex PCR, lists solely in-frame clones and lacks some. The DNA gave D and trimming, while V, J and clone size come from that table. Counted here are some 2,400,000 clones, about 94% occurring once; the ten biggest clones make up 0.13%. Study-wide results and caveats: Naive subsets typically showed greater estimated richness than memory subsets.

The clonotype was recovered from a man aged 18 to 29 in good health. Sequencing was done on a sample of naive CD4+ T cells sorted from blood. Subset in this sample: CD45RA+ positively selected. The chain combines TRBV2 with TRBJ2-7; TRBD2 matches at 8 bases. Here the CDR3 reads CASKRDGRPGLGYEQYF. CDR3 in DNA: TGTGCCAGCAAAAGGGATGGGAGACCGGGACTAGGCTACGAGCAGTACTTC.